Detailed here is one T cell receptor (beta chain). CDR1 SGHTA and CDR2 FQGTGA come from the germline V gene. The CDR3 spans 13 residues. Deletions cut 0 bases from V and 11 bases from J, with 14 bases between. The data were obtained in a study of Tregs in tolerant kidney transplant recipients. Here immunoSEQ multiplex PCR was the method, and the copy in TCRdb shows in-frame clones only, minus some. The table lists about 64,000 clones, around 87% of them singletons, with roughly 4% in the top ten. Mixed chimerism was transient after nonmyeloablative marrow transplants from related graft donors. CD4+CD25+CD127- Tregs, CD4+CD25- non-Tregs, CD4 and CD8 cells were sorted.

The clonotype originates from a human patient who received a combined kidney and bone marrow transplant. Some T cells here may be from the graft donor. The V call is TRBV7-3, the J call TRBJ2-7, with D hard to call. The sequencing here drew on CD4+ T cells from blood (PBMCs), taken 6 months after the transplant. CDR3 sequence: CASSLTPLQNKYF. The CDR3 DNA follows: TGTGCCAGCAGCTTAACGCCATTACAGAATAAGTACTTC.